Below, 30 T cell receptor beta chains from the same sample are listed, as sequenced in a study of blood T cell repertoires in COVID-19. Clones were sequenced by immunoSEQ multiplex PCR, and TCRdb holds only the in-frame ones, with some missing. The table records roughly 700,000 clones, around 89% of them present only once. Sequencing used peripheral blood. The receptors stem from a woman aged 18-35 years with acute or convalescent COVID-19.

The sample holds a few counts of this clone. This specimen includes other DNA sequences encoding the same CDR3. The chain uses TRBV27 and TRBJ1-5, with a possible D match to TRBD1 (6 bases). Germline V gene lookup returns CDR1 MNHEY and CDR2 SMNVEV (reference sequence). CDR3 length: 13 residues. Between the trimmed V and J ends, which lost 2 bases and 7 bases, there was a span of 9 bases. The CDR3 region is CASSLRGSQPQHF. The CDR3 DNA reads TGTGCCAGCAGTTTAAGGGGGAGCCAGCCCCAGCATTTT.

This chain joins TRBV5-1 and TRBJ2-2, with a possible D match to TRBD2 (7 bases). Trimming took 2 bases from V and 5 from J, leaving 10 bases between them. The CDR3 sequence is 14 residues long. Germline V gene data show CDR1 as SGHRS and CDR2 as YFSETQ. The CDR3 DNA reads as TGCGCCAGCAGCTTCGGGGGGCAGACCGGGGAGCTGTTTTTT. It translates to CASSFGGQTGELFF.

The CDR3 loop is CASSVGASEAFF. For the CDR3, the DNA is TGTGCCAGCAGCGTAGGAGCCTCTGAAGCTTTCTTT. This chain connects TRBV9 to TRBJ1-1, with D unresolved. V lost 0 bases, J lost 6 bases, and 6 bases lay in between. This CDR3 has 12 residues. Germline V gene lookup returns CDR1 SGDLS and CDR2 YYNGEE.

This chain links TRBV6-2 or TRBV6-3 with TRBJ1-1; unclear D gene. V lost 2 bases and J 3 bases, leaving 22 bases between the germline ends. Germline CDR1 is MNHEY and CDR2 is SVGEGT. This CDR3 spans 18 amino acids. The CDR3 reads CASSYPDSRTGMYTEAFF. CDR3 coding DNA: TGTGCCAGCAGTTACCCAGATTCTAGGACCGGGATGTACACTGAAGCTTTCTTT.

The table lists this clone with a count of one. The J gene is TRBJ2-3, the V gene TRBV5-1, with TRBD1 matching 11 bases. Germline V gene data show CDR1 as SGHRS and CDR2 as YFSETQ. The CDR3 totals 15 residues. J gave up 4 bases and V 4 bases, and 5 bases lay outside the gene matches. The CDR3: CASSQGQGASDTQYF. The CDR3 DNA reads TGCGCCAGCAGCCAAGGACAGGGGGCATCAGATACGCAGTATTTT.

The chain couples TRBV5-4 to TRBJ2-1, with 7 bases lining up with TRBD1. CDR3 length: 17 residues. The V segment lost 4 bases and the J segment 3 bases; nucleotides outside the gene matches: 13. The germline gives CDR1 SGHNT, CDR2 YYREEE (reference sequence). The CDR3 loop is CASSPPHYRGLYNEQFF. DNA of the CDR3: TGTGCCAGCAGCCCTCCACACTACAGGGGCCTCTACAATGAGCAGTTCTTC.

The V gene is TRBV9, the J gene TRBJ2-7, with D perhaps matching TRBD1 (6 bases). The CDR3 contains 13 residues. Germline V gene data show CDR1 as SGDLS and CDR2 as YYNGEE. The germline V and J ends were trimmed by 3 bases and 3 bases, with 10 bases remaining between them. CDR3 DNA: TGTGCCAGCAGCGCCTTGGACAGCTACGAGCAGTACTTC. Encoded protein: CASSALDSYEQYF. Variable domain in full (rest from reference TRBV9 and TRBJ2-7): DSGVTQTPKHLITATGQRVTLRCSPRSGDLSVYWYQQSLDQGLQFLIQYYNGEERAKGNILERFSAQQFPDLHSELNLSSLELGDSALYFCASSALDSYEQYFGPGTRLTVT.

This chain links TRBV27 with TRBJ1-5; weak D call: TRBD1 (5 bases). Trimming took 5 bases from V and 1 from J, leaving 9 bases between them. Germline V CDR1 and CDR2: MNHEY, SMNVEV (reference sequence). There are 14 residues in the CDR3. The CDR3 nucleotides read TGTGCCAGCAGTGGGGGAGGGAGCAATCAGCCCCAGCATTTT. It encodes CASSGGGSNQPQHF.

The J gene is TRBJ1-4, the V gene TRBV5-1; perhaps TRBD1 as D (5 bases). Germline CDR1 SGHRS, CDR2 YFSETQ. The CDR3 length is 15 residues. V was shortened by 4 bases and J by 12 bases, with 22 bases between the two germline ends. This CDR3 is CASSTGGGVAGELFF. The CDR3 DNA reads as TGCGCCAGCAGCACCGGCGGGGGGGTGGCCGGGGAACTGTTTTTT.

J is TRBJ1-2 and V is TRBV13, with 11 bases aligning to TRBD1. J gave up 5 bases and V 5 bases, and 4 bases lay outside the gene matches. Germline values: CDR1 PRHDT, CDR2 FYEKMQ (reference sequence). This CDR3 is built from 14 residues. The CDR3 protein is CASSDGQGAYGYTF. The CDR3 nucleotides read TGTGCCAGCAGCGACGGACAGGGGGCTTATGGCTACACCTTC.

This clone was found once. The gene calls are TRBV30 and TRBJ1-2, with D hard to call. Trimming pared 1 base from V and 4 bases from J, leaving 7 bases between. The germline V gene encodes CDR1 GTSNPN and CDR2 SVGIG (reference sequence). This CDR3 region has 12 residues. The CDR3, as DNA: TGTGCCTGGAGTGGGCAGTTCTATGGCTACACCTTC. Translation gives CAWSGQFYGYTF.

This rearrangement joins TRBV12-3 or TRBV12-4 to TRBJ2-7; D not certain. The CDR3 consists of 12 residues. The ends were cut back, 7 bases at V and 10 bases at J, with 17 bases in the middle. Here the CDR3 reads CASTSFPGPQYF. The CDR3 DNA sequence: TGTGCCAGCACCTCATTCCCGGGTCCCCAGTACTTC.

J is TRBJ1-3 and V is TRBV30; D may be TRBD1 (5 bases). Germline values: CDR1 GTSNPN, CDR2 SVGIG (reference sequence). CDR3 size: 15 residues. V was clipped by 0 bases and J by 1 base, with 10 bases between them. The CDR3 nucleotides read TGTGCCTGGAGTGTACGGAGGGGATCTGGAAACACCATATATTTT. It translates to CAWSVRRGSGNTIYF.

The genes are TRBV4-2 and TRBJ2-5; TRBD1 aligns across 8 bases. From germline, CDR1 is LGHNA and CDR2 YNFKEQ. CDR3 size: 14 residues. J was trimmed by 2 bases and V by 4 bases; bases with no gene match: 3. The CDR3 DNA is TGTGCCAGCAGCCGACGACAGGGGCAAGAGACCCAGTACTTC. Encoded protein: CASSRRQGQETQYF.

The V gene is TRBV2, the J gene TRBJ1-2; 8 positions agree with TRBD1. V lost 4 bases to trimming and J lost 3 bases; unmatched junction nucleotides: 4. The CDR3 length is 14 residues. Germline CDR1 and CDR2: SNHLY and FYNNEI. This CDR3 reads CASSGKQGDYGYTF. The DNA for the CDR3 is TGTGCCAGCAGTGGTAAACAGGGGGACTATGGCTACACCTTC.

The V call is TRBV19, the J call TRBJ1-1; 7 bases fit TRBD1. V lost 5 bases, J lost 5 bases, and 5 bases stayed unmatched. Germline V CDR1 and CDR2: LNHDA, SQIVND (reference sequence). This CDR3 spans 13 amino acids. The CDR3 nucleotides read TGTGCCAGTAGTGACAGGGTTGGGACTGAAGCTTTCTTT. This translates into CASSDRVGTEAFF.

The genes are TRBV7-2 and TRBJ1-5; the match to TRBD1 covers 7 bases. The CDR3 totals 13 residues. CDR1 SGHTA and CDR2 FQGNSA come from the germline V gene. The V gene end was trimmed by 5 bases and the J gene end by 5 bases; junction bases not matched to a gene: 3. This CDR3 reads CASSRTGDQPQHF. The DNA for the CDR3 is TGTGCCAGCAGCCGAACAGGGGATCAGCCCCAGCATTTT.

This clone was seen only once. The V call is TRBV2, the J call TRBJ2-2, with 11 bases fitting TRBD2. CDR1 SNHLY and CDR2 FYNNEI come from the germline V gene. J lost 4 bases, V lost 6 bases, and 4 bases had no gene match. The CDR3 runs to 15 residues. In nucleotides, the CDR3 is TGTGCCAGCAGAGTTACTAGCGGGGGCACCGGGGAGCTGTTTTTT. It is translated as CASRVTSGGTGELFF.

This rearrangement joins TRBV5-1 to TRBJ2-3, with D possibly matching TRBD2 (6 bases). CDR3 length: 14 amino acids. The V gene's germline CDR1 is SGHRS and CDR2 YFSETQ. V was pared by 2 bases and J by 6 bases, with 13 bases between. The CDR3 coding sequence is TGCGCCAGCAGCTTTGCGGGGCCCTGGGATACGCAGTATTTT. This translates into CASSFAGPWDTQYF.

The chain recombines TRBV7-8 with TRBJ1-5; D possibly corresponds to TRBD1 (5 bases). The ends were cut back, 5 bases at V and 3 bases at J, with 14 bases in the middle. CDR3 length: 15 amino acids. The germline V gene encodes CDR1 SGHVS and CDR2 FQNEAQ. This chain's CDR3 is CASSPGGNINQPQHF. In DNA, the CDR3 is TGTGCCAGCAGCCCCGGGGGGAATATCAATCAGCCCCAGCATTTT.

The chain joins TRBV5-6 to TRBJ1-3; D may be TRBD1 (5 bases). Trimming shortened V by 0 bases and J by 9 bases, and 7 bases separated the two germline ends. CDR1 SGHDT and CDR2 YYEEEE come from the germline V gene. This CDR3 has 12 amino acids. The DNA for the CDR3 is TGTGCCAGCAGCTTGGGCGGGGCCACCATATATTTT. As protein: CASSLGGATIYF.

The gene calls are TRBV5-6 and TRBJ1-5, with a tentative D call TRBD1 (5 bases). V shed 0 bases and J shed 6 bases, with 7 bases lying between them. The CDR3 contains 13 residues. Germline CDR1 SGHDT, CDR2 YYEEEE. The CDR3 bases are TGTGCCAGCAGCTTGGGCAGGGCTCAGCCCCAGCATTTT. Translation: CASSLGRAQPQHF.

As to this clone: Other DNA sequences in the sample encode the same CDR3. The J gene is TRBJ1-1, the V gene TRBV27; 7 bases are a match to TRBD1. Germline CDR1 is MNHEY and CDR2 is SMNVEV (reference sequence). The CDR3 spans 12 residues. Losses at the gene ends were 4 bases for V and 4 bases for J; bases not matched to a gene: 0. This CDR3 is CASSSGGTEAFF. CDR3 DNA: TGTGCCAGCAGTTCAGGGGGCACTGAAGCTTTCTTT.

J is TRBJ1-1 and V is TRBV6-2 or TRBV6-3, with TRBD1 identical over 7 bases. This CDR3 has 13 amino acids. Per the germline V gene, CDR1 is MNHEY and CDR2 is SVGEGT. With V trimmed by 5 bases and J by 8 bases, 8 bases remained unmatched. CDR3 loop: CASSRYRGPEAFF. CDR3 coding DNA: TGTGCCAGCAGTCGCTACAGGGGCCCCGAAGCTTTCTTT.

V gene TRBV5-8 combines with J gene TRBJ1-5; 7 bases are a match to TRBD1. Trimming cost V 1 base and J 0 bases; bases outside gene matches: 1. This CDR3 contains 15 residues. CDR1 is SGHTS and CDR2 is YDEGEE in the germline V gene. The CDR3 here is CASSLYRGSNQPQHF. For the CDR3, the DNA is TGTGCCAGCAGCTTGTACAGGGGTAGCAATCAGCCCCAGCATTTT.

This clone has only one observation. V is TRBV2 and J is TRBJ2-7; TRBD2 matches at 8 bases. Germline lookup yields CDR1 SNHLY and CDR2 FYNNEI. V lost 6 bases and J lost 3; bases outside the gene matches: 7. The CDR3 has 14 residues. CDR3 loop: CASRSSGQHYEQYF. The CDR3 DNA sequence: TGTGCCAGCAGGTCTAGCGGGCAACACTACGAGCAGTACTTC.

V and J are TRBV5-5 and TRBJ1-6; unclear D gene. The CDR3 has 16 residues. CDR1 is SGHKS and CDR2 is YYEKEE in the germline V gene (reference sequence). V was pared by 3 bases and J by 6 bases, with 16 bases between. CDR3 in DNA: TGTGCCAGCAGCTCCTGGAGGACTTCCGTTAATTCACCCCTCCACTTT. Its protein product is CASSSWRTSVNSPLHF.

CDR3 region: CASGSIDTRNQPQHF. CDR3 nucleotide sequence: TGTGCTAGTGGCTCTATCGATACCCGCAATCAGCCCCAGCATTTT. The chain carries TRBV12-5 and TRBJ1-5; D is uncertain. In germline, CDR1 is LGHNT, CDR2 FRNRAP. Trimming removed 6 bases at V and 2 bases at J, with 14 bases between. The CDR3 is 15 amino acids.

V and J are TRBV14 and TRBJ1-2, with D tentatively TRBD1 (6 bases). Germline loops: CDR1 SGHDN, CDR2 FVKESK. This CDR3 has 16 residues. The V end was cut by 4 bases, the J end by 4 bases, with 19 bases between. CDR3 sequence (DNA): TGTGCCAGCAGCCCGATAAGGGGGGGTCACGGCTATGGCTACACCTTC. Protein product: CASSPIRGGHGYGYTF.

For the CDR3, the DNA is TGTGCCACCCAGACTCAATCCTACGAGCAGTACTTC. Translation gives CATQTQSYEQYF. V gene TRBV7-9 combines with J gene TRBJ2-7; the D is unclear. With 10 bases removed from V and 1 base from J, the gap between germline ends came to 11 bases. Germline CDR1 is SEHNR and CDR2 is FQNEAQ (reference sequence). The CDR3 contains 12 residues.